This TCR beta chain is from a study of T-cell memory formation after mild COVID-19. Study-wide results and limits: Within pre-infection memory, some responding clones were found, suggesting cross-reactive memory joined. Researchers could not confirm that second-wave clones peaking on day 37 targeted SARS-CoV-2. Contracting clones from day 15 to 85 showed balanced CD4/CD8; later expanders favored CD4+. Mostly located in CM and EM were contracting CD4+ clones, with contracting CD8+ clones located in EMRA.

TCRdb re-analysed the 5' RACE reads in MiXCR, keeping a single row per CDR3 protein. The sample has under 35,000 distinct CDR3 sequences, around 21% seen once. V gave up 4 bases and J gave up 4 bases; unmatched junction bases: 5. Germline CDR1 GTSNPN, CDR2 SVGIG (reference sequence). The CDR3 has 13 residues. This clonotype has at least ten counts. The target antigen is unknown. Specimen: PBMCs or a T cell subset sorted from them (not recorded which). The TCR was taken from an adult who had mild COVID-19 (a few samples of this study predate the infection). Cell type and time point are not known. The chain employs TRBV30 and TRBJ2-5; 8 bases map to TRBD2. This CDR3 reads CAWTPGGVETQYF. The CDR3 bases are TGTGCCTGGACCCCGGGGGGGGTAGAGACCCAGTACTTC.